This TCR beta chain was identified during a study of T cells in Graves' hyperthyroidism and ophthalmopathy. This clonotype was counted ten times or more. TCR beta CDR3 regions were amplified from RNA transcripts. HTBI primers were employed in a first-round RT-PCR of the TCR CDR3. Using its own MiXCR run on the multiplex PCR reads, TCRdb lists one record per CDR3 protein. Of about 360,000 distinct CDR3 sequences in the sample, roughly 13% were seen once. Sequencing input: blood. The origin of this receptor is a woman younger than 30 with Graves' hyperthyroidism.

The CDR3 sequence is CASSVAMGAGAPGNEQFF. The CDR3 DNA reads TGTGCCAGCAGCGTAGCTATGGGAGCGGGAGCCCCGGGCAATGAGCAGTTCTTC. V is TRBV9 and J is TRBJ2-1; 8 nucleotides line up with TRBD2. V lost 0 bases to trimming and J lost 6 bases; unmatched junction nucleotides: 14. The germline V gene has CDR1 SGDLS and CDR2 YYNGEE. The CDR3 sequence is 18 residues long. Looking up the rest from reference TRBV9 and TRBJ2-1 gives the full variable domain: DSGVTQTPKHLITATGQRVTLRCSPRSGDLSVYWYQQSLDQGLQFLIQYYNGEERAKGNILERFSAQQFPDLHSELNLSSLELGDSALYFCASSVAMGAGAPGNEQFFGPGTRLTVL.